The 13 T cell receptor beta chains listed next were all sequenced from one sample in a study of shared clonotypes between healthy human individuals. Naive CD8 isolation took CD45RO-negative cells positively selected for CCR7 and excluded terminally differentiated effector memory CD45RA+ cells. Assay used: immunoSEQ multiplex PCR; TCRdb lists only in-frame clones, some missing. This table holds more than 2 million clones, around 95% found once. Sequencing was performed on naive CD8+ T cells from PBMCs. These receptors were collected from a man aged 18 to 29 in good health. Some clones in this sample may be carry-over from other donors' samples.

The chain carries TRBV7-9 and TRBJ2-3, with D perhaps matching TRBD1 or TRBD2 (5 bases each). With 2 bases removed from V and 8 bases from J, the gap between germline ends came to 20 bases. There are 16 residues in the CDR3. Germline V gene lookup returns CDR1 SEHNR and CDR2 FQNEAQ (reference sequence). The CDR3 sequence: CASSLPTDIGRGTQYF. In DNA form, the CDR3 reads TGTGCCAGCAGCTTACCGACAGATATAGGGAGAGGTACGCAGTATTTT.

J is TRBJ2-1 and V is TRBV29-1; D is uncertain. This CDR3 region has 15 residues. Trimming shortened V by 0 bases and J by 9 bases, and 18 bases separated the two germline ends. The germline V gene encodes CDR1 SQVTM and CDR2 ANQGSEA. CDR3 sequence: CSVEEVAGGNTEQFF. The DNA for the CDR3 is TGCAGCGTTGAAGAGGTGGCCGGCGGTAATACTGAGCAGTTCTTC.

This chain connects TRBV9 to TRBJ2-1; D gene unclear. The CDR3 totals 13 residues. CDR1 and CDR2 from the germline V gene are SGDLS and YYNGEE. The germline V and J ends were trimmed by 0 bases and 9 bases, with 10 bases remaining between them. Here the CDR3 reads CASSVEGSREQFF. CDR3 bases: TGTGCCAGCAGCGTAGAGGGCTCCCGTGAGCAGTTCTTC.

The chain recombines TRBV4-2 with TRBJ2-3, with D possibly matching TRBD2 (5 bases). With 1 base removed from V and 2 bases from J, the gap between germline ends came to 13 bases. The CDR3 extends over 16 amino acids. Germline V gene lookup returns CDR1 LGHNA and CDR2 YNFKEQ. The CDR3 coding sequence is TGTGCCAGCAGCCAAGTCGAGCTAGCCTCCACAGATACGCAGTATTTT. It yields the protein CASSQVELASTDTQYF.

The chain is built from TRBV28 and TRBJ1-5; TRBD1 aligns across 9 bases. J was trimmed by 6 bases and V by 5 bases; bases with no gene match: 11. Germline V gives CDR1 MDHEN, CDR2 SYDVKM. This CDR3 is 16 amino acids long. The CDR3 spells CASSQPTGGVIQPQHF. The CDR3 coding sequence is TGTGCCAGCAGTCAACCGACAGGGGGGGTGATTCAGCCCCAGCATTTT.

CDR3: CASGRTSGRPYEQYF. The CDR3 coding sequence is TGTGCCAGCGGTCGAACTAGCGGGAGGCCCTACGAGCAGTACTTC. The V gene is TRBV7-2, the J gene TRBJ2-7; 12 nucleotides match TRBD2. CDR1 SGHTA and CDR2 FQGNSA come from the germline V gene. The CDR3 is 15 amino acids. V lost 8 bases and J lost 2; bases outside the gene matches: 7.

The chain links TRBV5-1 to TRBJ1-2, with no clear D. Germline CDR1 reads SGHRS; CDR2 reads YFSETQ. The CDR3 sequence is 16 residues long. Trimming shortened V by 0 bases and J by 7 bases, and 19 bases separated the two germline ends. CDR3 sequence (DNA): TGCGCCAGCAGCTTGGCCGGGCCCATACCGAGGCGTGGCTACACCTTC. It encodes CASSLAGPIPRRGYTF.

This rearrangement joins TRBV7-2 to TRBJ1-2; tentatively, D is TRBD1 (6 bases). The V gene lost 3 bases and the J gene lost 4 bases, with 18 bases spanning the gap. The CDR3 runs to 16 residues. From germline, CDR1 is SGHTA and CDR2 FQGNSA. Here the CDR3 reads CASSLAFRDTFYGYTF. In DNA, the CDR3 is TGTGCCAGCAGCTTGGCGTTCCGGGACACCTTCTATGGCTACACCTTC.

The DNA for the CDR3 is TGTGCCTGGACCTCTGGGACAGGGTTCTACGAGCAGTACTTC. Its translation is CAWTSGTGFYEQYF. This chain links TRBV30 with TRBJ2-7; TRBD1 agrees at 9 bases. Unmatched junction bases numbered 7, after V lost 4 bases and J lost 3 bases. Germline values: CDR1 GTSNPN, CDR2 SVGIG (reference sequence). CDR3 length equals 14 residues.

The chain couples TRBV2 to TRBJ1-1; TRBD1 agrees at 9 bases. The trim removed 10 bases at V and 5 bases at J, leaving 26 bases unmatched. Germline CDR1 SNHLY, CDR2 FYNNEI. CDR3 size: 19 residues. The DNA for the CDR3 is TGTGCCAAAATCGGGGGGGGACAGGGAAAAAAGCCAGCAAGTACTGAAGCTTTCTTT. Translating it yields CAKIGGGQGKKPASTEAFF.

V gene TRBV5-1 combines with J gene TRBJ2-7; 11 bases align to TRBD1. Germline V gene sequence: CDR1 SGHRS, CDR2 YFSETQ. The CDR3 extends over 14 amino acids. The ends lost 5 bases at V and 6 bases at J; junction bases unmatched: 7. The CDR3 protein is CASSPGQGDFEQYF. The CDR3 DNA follows: TGCGCCAGCAGTCCGGGACAGGGGGACTTCGAGCAGTACTTC.

The gene calls are TRBV4-3 and TRBJ2-1, with 8 bases fitting TRBD1. The CDR3 contains 16 residues. The J segment lost 9 bases and the V segment lost 0 bases, leaving 10 bases of the junction unmatched. Germline CDR1 is LGHNA and CDR2 is YSLEER. The CDR3 DNA reads as TGCGCCAGCAGCCAAGATTCTCGGCAGGGGGCGGCTGAGCAGTTCTTC. Its translation is CASSQDSRQGAAEQFF.

The DNA of the CDR3 is TGTGCCAGCAGCGTTGCAAACGGGCAGCCCCAGCATTTT. This codes for CASSVANGQPQHF. This chain links TRBV9 with TRBJ1-5; D gene uncertain. This CDR3 is 13 amino acids long. V was clipped by 2 bases and J by 7 bases, with 10 bases between them. Looked up from germline, CDR1 is SGDLS and CDR2 is YYNGEE.